The clone carrying this TCR beta chain has at least ten counts. What it binds is unknown. Germline V gene data show CDR1 as SNHLY and CDR2 as FYNNEI. V lost 6 bases and J lost 3; bases outside the gene matches: 4. The CDR3 length is 14 residues. These data originate in a study of T cells in Graves' hyperthyroidism and ophthalmopathy. Study overall: Peripheral blood was drawn at first diagnosis, prior to all treatment. General study findings and limits: The model made its ophthalmopathy prediction, and onset followed a median around six months later.

What was amplified from RNA transcripts were TCR beta CDR3 regions. Researchers ran a first-round RT-PCR on the TCR CDR3 using the HTBI primer set. TCRdb reanalysed the multiplex PCR reads using MiXCR and keeps one entry per CDR3 protein. In the table there are approximately 520,000 distinct CDR3 sequences, under 25% of which are singletons. Patients were aged 18 to 65, had disease duration under 2 months, and had newly diagnosed hyperthyroidism. The PBMCs were sourced from fresh peripheral blood (approximately 10 ml). The material sequenced was blood. The TCR originated in a man younger than 35 with Graves' hyperthyroidism. The chain links TRBV2 to TRBJ2-2, with 7 bases identical to TRBD2. DNA for the CDR3: TGTGCCAGCAGCACTAGCGTTTACACCGGGGAGCTGTTTTTT. It is translated as CASSTSVYTGELFF.